These T cell receptor beta chains were read from a single sample in a study of T-cell reconstitution after alpha-beta-depleted transplantation in children. TCRdb re-analysed the PCR reads in MiXCR, keeping a single row per CDR3 protein. The table lists fewer than 700,000 distinct CDR3 sequences, 23% of them singletons. The starting material was PBMCs, mostly from graft donor cells, obtained 360 days after TCRalphabeta/CD19-depleted stem cell transplant. These receptors came from a boy in the first two years of life who had a stem cell transplant for acute myeloid leukemia, so the T cells may come from the graft donor. Each CDR3 is given with its conserved first and last residue. D genes are given only for firm matches. The size entry is marked missing in some rows and otherwise reads once, few, many or a size class.

12,TRBJ2-3,-,TRBV10-3,-,TGTGCCATCAATCCGGGAACAGATACGCAGTATTTT,CAINPGTDTQYF
15,TRBJ2-3,-,TRBV6-1,many,TGTGCCACCCGACCTCCAAGGGGACGCACAGATACGCAGTATTTT,CATRPPRGRTDTQYF
15,TRBJ2-2,TRBD1,TRBV4-1,-,TGCGCCAGCAGCCAGGCGGGACAGGGCACCGGGGAGCTGTTTTTT,CASSQAGQGTGELFF
14,TRBJ1-1,-,TRBV4-3,few,TGCGCCAGCAGCCAAGCCCGAGGGAACACTGAAGCTTTCTTT,CASSQARGNTEAFF
13,TRBJ2-7,TRBD1,TRBV20-1,few,TGCAGTGCCGATCCCTATACAGGGGACGAGCAGTACTTC,CSADPYTGDEQYF
11,TRBJ1-1,TRBD1,TRBV12-3/TRBV12-4,-,TGTGCCAGTCCAGGGGGCACTGAAGCTTTCTTT,CASPGGTEAFF
14,TRBJ2-5,-,TRBV7-2,-,TGTGCCAGCAGCTTAGGCTGGCGCGTCGAGACCCAGTACTTC,CASSLGWRVETQYF
15,TRBJ2-7,-,TRBV27,many,TGTGCCAGCAGTTTATCACGGCAACCGGCCTACGAGCAGTACTTC,CASSLSRQPAYEQYF
16,TRBJ2-2,-,TRBV7-3,few,TGTGCCAGCAGCGTCCACTATGCGGGGAGGATTTGGGAGCTGTTTTTT,CASSVHYAGRIWELFF
13,TRBJ2-5,-,TRBV29-1,few,TGCAGCGTTGAGGGGGACGGTTGGGAGACCCAGTACTTC,CSVEGDGWETQYF
15,TRBJ2-7,-,TRBV12-3/TRBV12-4,-,TGTGCCAGCAGTTTAAAATCGGGACCTAGCTACGAGCAGTACTTC,CASSLKSGPSYEQYF
14,TRBJ2-1,TRBD1,TRBV15,-,TGTGCCACCAGCAGAGGGAATACAGGGGATACCCAGTTCTTC,CATSRGNTGDTQFF
14,TRBJ2-3,-,TRBV28,-,TGTGCCAGCAGTTTCTGGAGCAAGGGGGTTACGCAGTATTTT,CASSFWSKGVTQYF
13,TRBJ1-1,-,TRBV2,-,TGTGCCCAGCTTCGGTTCACGAACACTGAAGCTTTCTTT,CAQLRFTNTEAFF
14,TRBJ2-4,-,TRBV27,-,TGTGCCAGCAGTTCCACAGGAGGAGAAAACATTCAGTACTTC,CASSSTGGENIQYF
16,TRBJ1-2,TRBD1,TRBV28,few,TGTGCCAGCAGAAAACAGGGGGCCCCCCTTAACTATGGCTACACCTTC,CASRKQGAPLNYGYTF
14,TRBJ2-7,-,TRBV6-1,many,TGTGCCAGCAGGAGGGGGGGGTTTTCTGACGAGCAGTACTTC,CASRRGGFSDEQYF
16,TRBJ1-1,TRBD1,TRBV5-1,many,TGCGCCAGCAGCTTGGTGACAGGGGGCATGAACACTGAAGCTTTCTTT,CASSLVTGGMNTEAFF
11,TRBJ1-1,-,TRBV12-3/TRBV12-4,many,TGTGCCAGCAAGTCCGACACTGAAGCTTTCTTT,CASKSDTEAFF
15,TRBJ2-5,-,TRBV7-2,-,TGTGCCAGCAGCCTGCGGGGGACATTTCAAGAGACCCAGTACTTC,CASSLRGTFQETQYF
18,TRBJ2-3,TRBD2,TRBV11-2,many,TGTGCCAGCAGCTTAGTAGGGACTAGCGGGGGCCAGAGCCGTACGCAGTATTTT,CASSLVGTSGGQSRTQYF
16,TRBJ1-3,-,TRBV7-6,-,TGTGCCAGCAGCTCCCGTCAGGGTCACTCTGGAAACACCATATATTTT,CASSSRQGHSGNTIYF
17,TRBJ2-2,TRBD2,TRBV6-5,-,TGTGCCAGCAGTTACTGGGGGACTAGCGCGAACACCGGGGAGCTGTTTTTT,CASSYWGTSANTGELFF
17,TRBJ2-1,TRBD1,TRBV10-3,few,TGTGCCATCAGTGAAGTAGGGACAGCGAGCTCCTACAATGAGCAGTTCTTC,CAISEVGTASSYNEQFF
16,TRBJ2-6,TRBD2,TRBV20-1,-,TGCAGTGGGCGGGGGGGCTTGACCTCTGGGGCCAACGTCCTGACTTTC,CSGRGGLTSGANVLTF
14,TRBJ1-6,-,TRBV20-1,-,TGCAGTGCCAAAAGCGGCCTGGGAGGGTCACCCCTCCACTTT,CSAKSGLGGSPLHF
16,TRBJ2-5,TRBD1,TRBV7-9,few,TGTGCCAGCAGCCCGTCGGACAGGGCAACGCAAGAGACCCAGTACTTC,CASSPSDRATQETQYF